This T cell receptor (beta chain) was captured by sequencing in a study of long-term antiretroviral therapy in people with HIV. The run of the v3.0 immunoSEQ assay was at survey level. Repertoires were generated with immunoSEQ multiplex PCR, while TCRdb's copy carries only in-frame clones and drops some. The data contain approximately 32,000 clones, approximately 83% of them seen just once; the ten biggest clones take up roughly 8.6%. The trim removed 4 bases at V and 5 bases at J, leaving 13 bases unmatched. This CDR3 comprises 17 residues. Per the germline V gene, CDR1 is SGHVT and CDR2 is SQSDAQ. Study outcomes and limitations: Blood dates from about 2003 to 2017, possibly under older ART regimens. Information on adherence, resistance and therapy changes was unavailable.

About this clone: The antigen is undetermined.

The gene calls are TRBV7-4 and TRBJ2-5; TRBD2 matches 10 bases. This receptor was identified in a man younger than 35 with HIV. The sequenced sample was unsorted PBMCs, obtained 0.4 years before starting antiretroviral therapy. The CDR3 bases are TGTGCCAGCAGCTGCTTAGGTAGCGGGGGGATATCGGAGACCCAGTACTTC. Translation: CASSCLGSGGISETQYF.